The clone carrying this TCR beta chain was counted between two and nine times. Its antigen remains unknown. The authors used template switching to add a universal primer site and gave cDNA unique molecular identifiers. One entry per CDR3 protein, called by TCRdb with MiXCR from the 5' RACE reads. The sample shows about 890,000 distinct CDR3 sequences, roughly an eighth of them seen only once. V lost 0 bases and J 0 bases, leaving 8 bases between the germline ends. The CDR3 sequence is 15 residues long. From germline, CDR1 is SNHLY and CDR2 FYNNEI. This sample is drawn from a study of identical twins. General observations from the study: Out-of-frame TCR alpha sharing observed in monozygotic twins exceeded model estimates.

The sample also formed part of further work on yellow fever vaccine responses in identical twins. That source notes: Reported findings indicate that twins' vaccine T cell responses seemed partially convergent, partially personalized.

This TCR was recovered from a woman aged 18-30 years in good health. The sequenced sample consisted of PBMCs. The genes are TRBV2 and TRBJ1-1, with D possibly TRBD1 on 5 matching bases. CDR3 sequence: CASSEALGVNTEAFF. Written as DNA, the CDR3 is TGTGCCAGCAGTGAAGCCCTGGGGGTGAACACTGAAGCTTTCTTT.